This TCR beta chain was documented in a study of T cells in localized non-small cell lung cancer (dated by TCRdb to between 2020 and 2021). Regarding the research as a whole: The study analyzed T cell repertoires of approximately 240 early-stage NSCLC patients, comparing tumors and uninvolved tumor-adjacent lungs. The cohort comprised approximately 240 treatment-naïve NSCLC patients with resected, localized lung tumors. The mean age of the NSCLC patients was 50 to 85 years, with 130 or so men and 95 to 110 women.

V has 4 bases trimmed and J has 9 bases trimmed; junction bases matching no gene number 3. CDR1 and CDR2 are drawn from the germline V gene: SNHLY, FYNNEI. The CDR3 spans 13 residues, from the cysteine through the phenylalanine. The CDR3 DNA has 39 bases and is translated from base 1. TCR beta CDR3 regions were sequenced from DNA using the immunoSEQ Assay. The source study handled its data this way. T cell density was computed as TCR beta template counts normalized to usable DNA estimated by amplifying housekeeping genes. Using the preseqR package, richness was estimated by extrapolating to 120,000 templates for tissue samples and 400,000 templates for PBMC samples. Clonality was defined by subtracting Pielou's evenness from one. Tissue-enriched TCRs were identified through differential abundance testing performed on productive amino-acid clonotypes, with a minimum total count of 5 and an alpha of 0.1. The Jaccard Index and the Morisita Overlap Index were used to measure how much the repertoires overlapped between compartments. GLIPH grouped TCR beta CDR3s together with public tetramer-defined viral CDR3s, and a viral motif had to include at least three viral sequences and also show V-gene enrichment. TCRdb re-hosts the immuneACCESS table, in-frame sequences only. Its copies lack some clones; in the studies checked, an unresolved V gene accounts for under half of them, and the cause for the rest is not known. V, J and clone size reflect that table, while D and trimming were determined from the DNA. A total of approximately 40,000 clones appear in this sample, about 88% of them only once. The ten largest make up around 3.4% of the sample.

Results the study describes overall, beyond this receptor: Because the study design was exploratory, TCR variables were selected using unadjusted p-values without false-discovery rate correction. The highest T cell clonality was observed in uninvolved tumor-adjacent lung, where clonality exceeded that of tumor, suggesting that antigenic responses were more focused in uninvolved tumor-adjacent lung. Longer overall survival was associated with higher blood T cell density, whereas shorter survival was associated with higher adjacent-lung clonality. Of the top 100 tumor clones, a median of roughly 56 were detected in paired uninvolved adjacent lung; approximately 28 were also among that lung's top 100. Because multi-region tumor sequencing was not done, intratumor heterogeneity could not be ruled out.

At diagnosis, tumor, uninvolved tumor-adjacent lung and peripheral blood were collected and then preserved as a mix of FFPE and fresh-frozen material. For TCR repertoire profiling, blood samples were analyzed in the form of peripheral blood mononuclear cells. About this clone itself: There is no known antigen for this receptor. Base qualities are not at hand, and no much larger clone is one base apart.

The sequencing used peripheral blood, collected before any cancer treatment. This sequence uses TRBV2 and TRBJ2-6, with 7 bases in between that match TRBD1. This TCR came from a man between 18 and 49 years old with stage I lung adenocarcinoma. The DNA sequence is given as TGTGCCAGCAGTGTGACAGGGCTCAACGTCCTGACTTTC. Translation gives CASSVTGLNVLTF.